This T cell receptor (beta chain) appears in the sequencing data of a study of blood T cell repertoires in COVID-19. Overall study context: Samples came from the United States, Italy and Spain, spanning acute and convalescent COVID-19. Sample material is recorded as cDNA or gDNA derived from T cells, B-cell-depleted T cells, or PBMCs.

Germline V gene sequence: CDR1 SGDLS, CDR2 YYNGEE. There are 15 residues in the CDR3. The V and J ends lost 3 bases and 3 bases, in that order; junction bases with no gene match: 7. Original processing notes: Amplified reference gene primers provided the basis for estimating nucleated cell counts. The assay was immunoSEQ multiplex PCR, and TCRdb's table has in-frame clones only and misses some. V and J calls and clone size are given by that table; D and trimming were obtained from the DNA. The sample shows about 80,000 clones, around 79% of them seen only once. V is TRBV9 and J is TRBJ2-7, with 9 bases identical to TRBD2. Sequencing was carried out using peripheral blood. The TCR sequence derives from a human donor in a cohort sampled during active COVID-19. The CDR3 protein is CASSAEGLANYEQYF. DNA for the CDR3: TGTGCCAGCAGCGCCGAAGGACTAGCGAACTACGAGCAGTACTTC.